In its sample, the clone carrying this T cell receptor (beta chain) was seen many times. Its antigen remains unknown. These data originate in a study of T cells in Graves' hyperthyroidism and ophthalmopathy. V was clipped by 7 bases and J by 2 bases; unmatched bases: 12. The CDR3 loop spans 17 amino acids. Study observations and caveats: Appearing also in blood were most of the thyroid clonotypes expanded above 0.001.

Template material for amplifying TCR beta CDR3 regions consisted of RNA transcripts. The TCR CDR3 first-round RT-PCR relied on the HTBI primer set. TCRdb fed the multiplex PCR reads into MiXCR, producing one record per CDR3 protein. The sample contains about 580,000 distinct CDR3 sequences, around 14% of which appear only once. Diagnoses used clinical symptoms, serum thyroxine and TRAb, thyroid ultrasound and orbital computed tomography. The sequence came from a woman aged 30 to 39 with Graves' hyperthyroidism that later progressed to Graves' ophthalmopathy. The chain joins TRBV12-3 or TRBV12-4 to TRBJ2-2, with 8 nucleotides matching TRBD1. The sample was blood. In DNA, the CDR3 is TGTGCCAGCAAAAGGGGACAGGCAAACTATAACACCGGGGAGCTGTTTTTT. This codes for CASKRGQANYNTGELFF.